A selection of T cell receptor beta chains follows, all from one sample in a study of control samples from healthy donors and cancer patients. Method: immunoSEQ multiplex PCR; TCRdb's copy keeps in-frame clones and lacks some. This sample has some 190,000 clones, with roughly nine tenths found just once. Sample: blood. The receptors shown here come from a man younger than 45 in good health. The CDR3 runs from the conserved cysteine through the conserved F or W. The D gene is left open where the match is weak. Clone size is given for some rows only: seen once, a few or many times, or a class if the clone is expanded.

j_call: TRBJ2-6; d_call: NA; v_call: TRBV19; clone_size: once; cdr3_nt: TGTGCCAGTAGCCGGGAACTAAGCTCTGGGGCCAACGTCCTGACTTTC; cdr3_aa: CASSRELSSGANVLTF
j_call: TRBJ1-3; d_call: NA; v_call: TRBV4-1; clone_size: NA; cdr3_nt: TGCGCCAGCAGCCAAGACGGTCAGGGCCGCTCTGGAAACACCATATATTTT; cdr3_aa: CASSQDGQGRSGNTIYF
j_call: TRBJ1-1; d_call: NA; v_call: TRBV7-3; clone_size: NA; cdr3_nt: TGTGCCAGCAGCTCGGCGGGACGGGGACTGAACACTGAAGCTTTCTTT; cdr3_aa: CASSSAGRGLNTEAFF
j_call: TRBJ1-6; d_call: NA; v_call: TRBV9; clone_size: few; cdr3_nt: TGTGCCAGCAGCGTAGGGGGAGGGGAAGGTTCACCCCTCCACTTT; cdr3_aa: CASSVGGGEGSPLHF
j_call: TRBJ1-2; d_call: NA; v_call: TRBV5-1; clone_size: NA; cdr3_nt: TGCGCCAGCAGCCCCGCGTTGAACTATGGCTACACCTTC; cdr3_aa: CASSPALNYGYTF
j_call: TRBJ1-3; d_call: NA; v_call: TRBV2; clone_size: NA; cdr3_nt: TGTGCCAGCAACCCTGGAAACACCATATATTTT; cdr3_aa: CASNPGNTIYF
j_call: TRBJ2-7; d_call: NA; v_call: TRBV25-1; clone_size: NA; cdr3_nt: TGTGCCAGCAGTGAATCCGGCAGCCTCTACGAGCAGTACTTC; cdr3_aa: CASSESGSLYEQYF
j_call: TRBJ1-2; d_call: NA; v_call: TRBV9; clone_size: NA; cdr3_nt: TGTGCCAGCAGCGCTCGCTGGGGGGGGAACTATGGCTACACCTTC; cdr3_aa: CASSARWGGNYGYTF
j_call: TRBJ1-5; d_call: NA; v_call: TRBV27; clone_size: NA; cdr3_nt: TGTGCCAGCACCCCGACAGGCTCCCCGAATCAGCCCCAGCATTTT; cdr3_aa: CASTPTGSPNQPQHF
j_call: TRBJ2-1; d_call: NA; v_call: TRBV7-2; clone_size: NA; cdr3_nt: TGTGCCAGCAGCTTAGGTCGTCATGAGCAGTTCTTC; cdr3_aa: CASSLGRHEQFF
j_call: TRBJ2-7; d_call: NA; v_call: TRBV4-1; clone_size: NA; cdr3_nt: TGCGCCAGCAGCCAAGAGGTATCATCGAACTACGAGCAGTACTTC; cdr3_aa: CASSQEVSSNYEQYF
j_call: TRBJ1-4; d_call: NA; v_call: TRBV27; clone_size: NA; cdr3_nt: TGTGCCAGCGGTCAGGGGCCTGCAACTAATGAAAAACTGTTTTTT; cdr3_aa: CASGQGPATNEKLFF